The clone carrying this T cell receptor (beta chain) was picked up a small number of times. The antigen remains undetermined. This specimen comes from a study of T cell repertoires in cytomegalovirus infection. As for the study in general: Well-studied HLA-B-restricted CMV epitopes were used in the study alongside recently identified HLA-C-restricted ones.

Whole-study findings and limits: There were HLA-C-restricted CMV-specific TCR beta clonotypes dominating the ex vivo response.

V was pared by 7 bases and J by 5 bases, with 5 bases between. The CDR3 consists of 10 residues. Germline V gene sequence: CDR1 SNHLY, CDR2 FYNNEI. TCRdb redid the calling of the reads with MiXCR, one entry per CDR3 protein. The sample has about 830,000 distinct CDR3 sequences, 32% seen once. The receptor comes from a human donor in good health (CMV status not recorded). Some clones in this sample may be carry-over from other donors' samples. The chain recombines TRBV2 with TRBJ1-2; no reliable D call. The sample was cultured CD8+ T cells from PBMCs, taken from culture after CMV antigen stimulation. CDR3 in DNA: TGTGCCAGCAAGAGTTATGGCTACACCTTC. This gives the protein CASKSYGYTF.